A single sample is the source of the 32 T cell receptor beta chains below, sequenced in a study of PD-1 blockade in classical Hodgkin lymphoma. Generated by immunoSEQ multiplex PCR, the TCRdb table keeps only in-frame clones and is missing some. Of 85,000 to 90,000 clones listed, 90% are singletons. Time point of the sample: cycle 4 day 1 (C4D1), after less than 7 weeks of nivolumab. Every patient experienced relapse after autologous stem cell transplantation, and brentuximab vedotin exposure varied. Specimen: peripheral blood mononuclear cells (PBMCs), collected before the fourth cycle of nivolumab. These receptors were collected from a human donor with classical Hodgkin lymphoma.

The CDR3 spells CASSELFSSYEQYF. DNA for the CDR3: TGTGCCAGCAGTGAATTGTTCAGCTCCTACGAGCAGTACTTC. V is TRBV6-1 and J is TRBJ2-7; D call uncertain. V shed 2 bases and J shed 0 bases, with 8 bases lying between them. Germline V gene data show CDR1 as MNHNS and CDR2 as SASEGT. This CDR3 contains 14 residues.

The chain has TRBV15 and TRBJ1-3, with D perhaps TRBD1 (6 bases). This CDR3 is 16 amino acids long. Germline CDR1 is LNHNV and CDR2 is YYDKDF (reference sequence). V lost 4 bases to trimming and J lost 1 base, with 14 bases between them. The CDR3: CATSTGQPRSGNTIYF. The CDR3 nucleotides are TGTGCCACCAGCACCGGACAGCCCCGATCTGGAAACACCATATATTTT.

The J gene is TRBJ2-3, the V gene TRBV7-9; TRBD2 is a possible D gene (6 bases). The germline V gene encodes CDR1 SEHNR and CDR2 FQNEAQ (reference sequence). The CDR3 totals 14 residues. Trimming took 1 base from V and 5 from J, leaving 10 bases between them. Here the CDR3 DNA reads TGTGCCAGCAGCTTAGAGTGGGGGGAAGATACGCAGTATTTT. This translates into CASSLEWGEDTQYF.

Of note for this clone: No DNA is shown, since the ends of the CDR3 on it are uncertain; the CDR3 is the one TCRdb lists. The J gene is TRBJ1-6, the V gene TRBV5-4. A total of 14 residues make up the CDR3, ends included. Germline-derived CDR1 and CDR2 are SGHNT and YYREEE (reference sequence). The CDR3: CASSFGDGGSPLHF.

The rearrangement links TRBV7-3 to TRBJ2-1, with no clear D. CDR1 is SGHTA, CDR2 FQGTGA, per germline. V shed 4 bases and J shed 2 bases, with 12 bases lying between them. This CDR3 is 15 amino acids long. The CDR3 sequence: CASSSTAGTYNEQFF. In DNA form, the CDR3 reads TGTGCCAGCAGCTCCACAGCCGGAACCTACAATGAGCAGTTCTTC.

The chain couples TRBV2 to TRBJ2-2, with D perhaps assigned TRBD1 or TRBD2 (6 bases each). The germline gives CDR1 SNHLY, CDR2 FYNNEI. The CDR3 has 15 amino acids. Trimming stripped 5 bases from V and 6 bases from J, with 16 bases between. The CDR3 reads CASSSERGAAGELFF. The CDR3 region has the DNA TGTGCCAGCAGTTCAGAGAGGGGGGCCGCCGGGGAGCTGTTTTTT.

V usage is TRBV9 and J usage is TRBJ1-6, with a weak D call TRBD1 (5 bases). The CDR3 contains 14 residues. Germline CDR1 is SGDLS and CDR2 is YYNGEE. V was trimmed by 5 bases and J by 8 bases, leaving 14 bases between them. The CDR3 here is CASRAQGVDSPLHF. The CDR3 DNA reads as TGTGCCAGCAGAGCCCAGGGAGTCGATTCACCCCTCCACTTT.

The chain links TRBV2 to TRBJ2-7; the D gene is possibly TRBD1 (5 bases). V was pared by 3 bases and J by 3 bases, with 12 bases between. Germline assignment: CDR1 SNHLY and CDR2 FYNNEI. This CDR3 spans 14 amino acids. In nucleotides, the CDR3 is TGTGCCAGCAGTGATTGGGGTGACAGCTACGAGCAGTACTTC. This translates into CASSDWGDSYEQYF.

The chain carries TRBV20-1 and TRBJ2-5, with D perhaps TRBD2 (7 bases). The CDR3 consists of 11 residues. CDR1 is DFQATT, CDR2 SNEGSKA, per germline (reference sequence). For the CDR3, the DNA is TGCAGCGGAGGGGGGGGAAAGACCCAGTACTTC. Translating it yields CSGGGGKTQYF.

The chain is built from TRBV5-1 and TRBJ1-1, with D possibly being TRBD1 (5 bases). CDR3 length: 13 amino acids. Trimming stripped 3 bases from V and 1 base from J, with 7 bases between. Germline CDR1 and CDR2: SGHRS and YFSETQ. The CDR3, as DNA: TGCGCCAGCAGCTACGGGACGAACACTGAAGCTTTCTTT. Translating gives CASSYGTNTEAFF. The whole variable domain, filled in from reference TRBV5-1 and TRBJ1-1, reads KAGVTQTPRYLIKTRGQQVTLSCSPISGHRSVSWYQQTPGQGLQFLFEYFSETQRNKGNFPGRFSGRQFSNSRSEMNVSTLELGDSALYLCASSYGTNTEAFFGQGTRLTVV.

CDR3 bases: TGTGCCAGCAGTTTCCGCGGGTGGACTAGGAATGAGCAGTACTTC. This sequence encodes CASSFRGWTRNEQYF. This chain joins TRBV28 and TRBJ2-7; 7 nucleotides match TRBD2. Per the germline V gene, CDR1 is MDHEN and CDR2 is SYDVKM. This CDR3 has 15 residues. Trimming removed 3 bases from V and 7 bases from J; junction bases left unmatched: 12.

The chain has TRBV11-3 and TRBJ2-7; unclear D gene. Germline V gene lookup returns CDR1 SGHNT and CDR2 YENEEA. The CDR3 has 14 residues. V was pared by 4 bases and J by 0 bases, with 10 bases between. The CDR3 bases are TGTGCCAGCAGCTCCGACGAGAGCTCCTACGAGCAGTACTTC. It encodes CASSSDESSYEQYF.

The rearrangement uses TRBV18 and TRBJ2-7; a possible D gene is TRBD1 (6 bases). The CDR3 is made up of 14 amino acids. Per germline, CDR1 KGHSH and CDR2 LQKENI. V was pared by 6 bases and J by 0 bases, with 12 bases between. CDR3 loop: CASSPTGTSYEQYF. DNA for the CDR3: TGTGCCAGCTCCCCCACAGGGACCTCCTACGAGCAGTACTTC.

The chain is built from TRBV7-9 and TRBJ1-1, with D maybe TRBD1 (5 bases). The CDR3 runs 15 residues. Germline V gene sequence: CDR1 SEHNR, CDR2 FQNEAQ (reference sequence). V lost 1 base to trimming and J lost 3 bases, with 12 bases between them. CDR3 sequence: CASSLGGGKYTEAFF. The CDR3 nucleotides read TGTGCCAGCAGCTTAGGGGGCGGGAAATACACTGAAGCTTTCTTT.

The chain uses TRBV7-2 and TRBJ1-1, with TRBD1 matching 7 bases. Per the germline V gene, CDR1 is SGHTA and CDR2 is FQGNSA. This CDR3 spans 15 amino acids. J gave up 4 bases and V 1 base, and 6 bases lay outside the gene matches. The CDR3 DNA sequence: TGTGCCAGCAGCTTAGGCGGAGGGGGCGGCACTGAAGCTTTCTTT. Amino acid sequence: CASSLGGGGGTEAFF.

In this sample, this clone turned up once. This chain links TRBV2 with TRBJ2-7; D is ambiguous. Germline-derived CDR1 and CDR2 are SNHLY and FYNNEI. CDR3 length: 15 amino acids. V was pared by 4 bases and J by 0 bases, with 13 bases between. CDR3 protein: CASSAGRRRSYEQYF. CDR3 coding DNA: TGTGCCAGCAGTGCTGGCAGGCGTCGCTCCTACGAGCAGTACTTC.

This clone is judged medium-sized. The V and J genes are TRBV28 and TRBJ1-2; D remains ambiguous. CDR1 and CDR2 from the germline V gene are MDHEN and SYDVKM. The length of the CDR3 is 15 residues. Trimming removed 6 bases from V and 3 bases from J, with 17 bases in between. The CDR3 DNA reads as TGTGCCAGCAGCCCTGGGGAGGTCGGGCACTATGGCTACACCTTC. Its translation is CASSPGEVGHYGYTF.

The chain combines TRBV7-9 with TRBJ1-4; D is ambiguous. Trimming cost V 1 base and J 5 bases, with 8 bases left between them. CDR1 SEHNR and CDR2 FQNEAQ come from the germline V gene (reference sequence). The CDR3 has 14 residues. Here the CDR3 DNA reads TGTGCCAGCAGCTTAGTTGTCCAGAATGAAAAACTGTTTTTT. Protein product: CASSLVVQNEKLFF.

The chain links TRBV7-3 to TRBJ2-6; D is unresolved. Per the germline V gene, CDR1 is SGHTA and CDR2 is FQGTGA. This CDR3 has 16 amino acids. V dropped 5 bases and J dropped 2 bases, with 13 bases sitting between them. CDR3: CASSGPIRAGANVLTF. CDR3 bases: TGTGCCAGCAGCGGGCCCATTAGGGCTGGGGCCAACGTCCTGACTTTC.

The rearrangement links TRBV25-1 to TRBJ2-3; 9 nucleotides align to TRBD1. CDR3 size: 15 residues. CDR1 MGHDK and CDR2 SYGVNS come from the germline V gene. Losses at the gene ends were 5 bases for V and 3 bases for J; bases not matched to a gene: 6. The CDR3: CASSLDRGVTDTQYF. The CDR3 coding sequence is TGTGCCAGCAGTCTGGACAGGGGAGTGACAGATACGCAGTATTTT.

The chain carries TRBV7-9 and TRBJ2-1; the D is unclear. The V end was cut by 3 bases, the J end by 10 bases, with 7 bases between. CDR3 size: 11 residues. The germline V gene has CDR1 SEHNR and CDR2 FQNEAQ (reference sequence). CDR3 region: CASSFAGEQFF. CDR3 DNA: TGTGCCAGCAGCTTCGCCGGGGAGCAGTTCTTC.

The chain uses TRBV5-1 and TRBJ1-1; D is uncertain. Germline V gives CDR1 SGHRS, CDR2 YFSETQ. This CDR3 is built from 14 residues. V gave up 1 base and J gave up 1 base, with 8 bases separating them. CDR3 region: CASSLRQTNTEAFF. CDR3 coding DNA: TGCGCCAGCAGCTTGAGGCAGACGAACACTGAAGCTTTCTTT.

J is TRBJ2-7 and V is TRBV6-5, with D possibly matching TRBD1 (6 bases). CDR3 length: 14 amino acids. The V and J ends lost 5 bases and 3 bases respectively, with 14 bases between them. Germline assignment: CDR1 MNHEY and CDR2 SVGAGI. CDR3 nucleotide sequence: TGTGCCAGCAGTGAATTAGGCAGGGGCTACGAGCAGTACTTC. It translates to CASSELGRGYEQYF.

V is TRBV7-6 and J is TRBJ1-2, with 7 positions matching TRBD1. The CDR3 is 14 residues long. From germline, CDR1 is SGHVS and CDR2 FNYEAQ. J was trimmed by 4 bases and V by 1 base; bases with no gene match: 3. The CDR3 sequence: CASSLDRGGYGYTF. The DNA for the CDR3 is TGTGCCAGCAGCTTAGACAGGGGCGGCTATGGCTACACCTTC. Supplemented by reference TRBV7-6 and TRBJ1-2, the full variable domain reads GAGVSQSPRYKVTKRGQDVALRCDPISGHVSLYWYRQALGQGPEFLTYFNYEAQQDKSGLPNDRFSAERPEGSISTLTIQRTEQRDSAMYRCASSLDRGGYGYTFGSGTRLTVV.

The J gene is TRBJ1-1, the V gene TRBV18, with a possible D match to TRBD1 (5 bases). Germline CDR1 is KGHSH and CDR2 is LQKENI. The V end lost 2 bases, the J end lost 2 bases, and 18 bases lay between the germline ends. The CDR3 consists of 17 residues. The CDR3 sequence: CASSPIRGPTRNTEAFF. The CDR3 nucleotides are TGTGCCAGCTCACCAATAAGGGGCCCAACCCGAAACACTGAAGCTTTCTTT.

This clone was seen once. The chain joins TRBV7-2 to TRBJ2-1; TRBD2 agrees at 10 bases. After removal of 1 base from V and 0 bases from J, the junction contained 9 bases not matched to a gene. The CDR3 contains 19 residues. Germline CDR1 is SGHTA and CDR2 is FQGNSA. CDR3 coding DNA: TGTGCCAGCAGCTTAGGGGCTAGCGGGGGACCCAGCTCCTACAATGAGCAGTTCTTC. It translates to CASSLGASGGPSSYNEQFF. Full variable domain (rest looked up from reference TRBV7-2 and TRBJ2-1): GAGVSQSPSNKVTEKGKDVELRCDPISGHTALYWYRQSLGQGLEFLIYFQGNSAPDKSGLPSDRFSAERTGGSVSTLTIQRTQQEDSAVYLCASSLGASGGPSSYNEQFFGPGTRLTVL.

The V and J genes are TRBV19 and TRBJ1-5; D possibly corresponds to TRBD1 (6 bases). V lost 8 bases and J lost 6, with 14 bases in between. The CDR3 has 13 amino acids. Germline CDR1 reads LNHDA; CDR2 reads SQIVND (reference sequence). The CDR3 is CASRTGLAQPQHF. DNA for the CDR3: TGTGCCAGTCGCACAGGGTTAGCTCAGCCCCAGCATTTT.

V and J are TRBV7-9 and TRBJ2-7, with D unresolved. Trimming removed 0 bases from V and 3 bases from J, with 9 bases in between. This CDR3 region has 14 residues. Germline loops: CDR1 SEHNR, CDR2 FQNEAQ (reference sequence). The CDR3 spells CASSLAGSLYEQYF. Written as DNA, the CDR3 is TGTGCCAGCAGCTTAGCTGGCAGTCTCTACGAGCAGTACTTC.

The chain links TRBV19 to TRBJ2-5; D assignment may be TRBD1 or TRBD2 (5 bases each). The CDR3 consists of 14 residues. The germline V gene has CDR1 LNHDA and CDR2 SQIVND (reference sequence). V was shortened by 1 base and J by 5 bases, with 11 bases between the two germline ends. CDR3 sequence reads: CASSIAGPGETQYF. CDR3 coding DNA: TGTGCCAGTAGTATAGCGGGGCCGGGGGAGACCCAGTACTTC. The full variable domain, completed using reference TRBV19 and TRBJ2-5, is DGGITQSPKYLFRKEGQNVTLSCEQNLNHDAMYWYRQDPGQGLRLIYYSQIVNDFQKGDIAEGYSVSREKKESFPLTVTSAQKNPTAFYLCASSIAGPGETQYFGPGTRLLVL.

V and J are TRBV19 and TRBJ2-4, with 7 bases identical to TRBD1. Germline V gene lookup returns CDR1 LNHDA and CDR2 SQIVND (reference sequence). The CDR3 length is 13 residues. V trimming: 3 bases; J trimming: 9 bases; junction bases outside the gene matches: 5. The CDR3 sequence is CASSMTGTGIQYF. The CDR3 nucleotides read TGTGCCAGTAGTATGACAGGGACGGGCATTCAGTACTTC.

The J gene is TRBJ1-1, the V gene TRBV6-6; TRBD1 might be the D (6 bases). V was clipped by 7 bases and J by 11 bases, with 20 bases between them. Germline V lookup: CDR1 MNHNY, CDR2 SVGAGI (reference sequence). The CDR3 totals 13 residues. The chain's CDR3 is CASNLGDGGSAFF. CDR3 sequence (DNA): TGTGCCAGCAACCTAGGGGATGGGGGCTCGGCTTTCTTT.

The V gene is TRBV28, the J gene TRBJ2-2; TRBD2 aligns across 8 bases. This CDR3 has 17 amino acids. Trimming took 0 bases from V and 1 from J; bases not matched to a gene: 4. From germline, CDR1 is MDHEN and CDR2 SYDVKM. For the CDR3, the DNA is TGTGCCAGCAGTTTATGGTTGAGCGGGGGGAACACCGGGGAGCTGTTTTTT. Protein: CASSLWLSGGNTGELFF.